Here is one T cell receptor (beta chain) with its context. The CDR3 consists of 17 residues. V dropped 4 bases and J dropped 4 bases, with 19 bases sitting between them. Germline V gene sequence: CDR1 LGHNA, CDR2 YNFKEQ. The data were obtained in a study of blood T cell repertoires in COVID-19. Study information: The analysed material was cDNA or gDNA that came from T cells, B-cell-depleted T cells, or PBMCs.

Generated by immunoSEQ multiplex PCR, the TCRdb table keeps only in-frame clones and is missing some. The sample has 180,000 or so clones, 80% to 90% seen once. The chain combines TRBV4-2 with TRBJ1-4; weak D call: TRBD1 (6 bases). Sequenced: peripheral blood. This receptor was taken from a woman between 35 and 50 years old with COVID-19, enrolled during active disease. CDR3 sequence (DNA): TGTGCCAGCAGCCGGCAAGAGGCTGGGACACGTAATGAAAAACTGTTTTTT. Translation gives CASSRQEAGTRNEKLFF.